The 18 T cell receptor beta chains given below trace back to one sample, sequenced in a study of cytomegalovirus exposure and HLA in healthy donors. Researchers ran the PCR with 60 Vbeta and 13 Jbeta primers. Libraries were prepared by immunoSEQ multiplex PCR; TCRdb keeps only in-frame clonotypes and omits some of them. Among about 160,000 clones listed, 60% to 80% were seen once. The sequencing sample was made of PBMCs. These receptors were collected from a woman aged 45-65 years in good health and CMV-seropositive.

V and J are TRBV12-5 and TRBJ1-1; 7 nucleotides agree with TRBD1. Germline V CDR1 and CDR2: LGHNT, FRNRAP. With V trimmed by 4 bases and J by 1 base, 6 bases remained unmatched. The CDR3 covers 15 residues. The CDR3 coding sequence is TGTGCTAGTGGTTACGGACAGGCCGCGAACACTGAAGCTTTCTTT. The encoded protein is CASGYGQAANTEAFF.

This clone was detected a few times. This rearrangement joins TRBV19 to TRBJ1-5, with D unresolved. The V gene lost 3 bases and the J gene lost 2 bases, with 14 bases spanning the gap. The germline CDR1 and CDR2 sequences are LNHDA and SQIVND (reference sequence). The CDR3 covers 16 residues. The CDR3 nucleotides are TGTGCCAGTAGTATGATCGGGATCGAGGGCAATCAGCCCCAGCATTTT. Encoded protein: CASSMIGIEGNQPQHF.

The V call is TRBV5-4, the J call TRBJ2-3, with TRBD2 matching over 11 bases. Germline loops: CDR1 SGHNT, CDR2 YYREEE (reference sequence). The CDR3 consists of 18 residues. V trimming: 4 bases; J trimming: 2 bases; junction bases outside the gene matches: 12. The CDR3 sequence: CASSLTRTSGYYTDTQYF. In DNA form, the CDR3 reads TGTGCCAGCAGCCTAACCCGGACTAGCGGGTATTACACAGATACGCAGTATTTT.

The V gene is TRBV28, the J gene TRBJ1-4; TRBD1 aligns across 9 bases. The germline CDR1 and CDR2 sequences are MDHEN and SYDVKM. The CDR3 has 15 amino acids. With 1 base clipped from V and 7 bases from J, the junction kept 4 bases outside the gene matches. The CDR3 protein is CASSLSGQGSEKLFF. For the CDR3, the DNA is TGTGCCAGCAGTTTATCAGGACAGGGGAGTGAAAAACTGTTTTTT.

The V and J genes are TRBV9 and TRBJ1-2, with TRBD1 matching 8 bases. CDR1 is SGDLS, CDR2 YYNGEE, per germline. The CDR3 extends over 13 amino acids. The J segment lost 4 bases and the V segment lost 7 bases, leaving 6 bases of the junction unmatched. In DNA form, the CDR3 reads TGTGCCAGCGAGACCGGGACAGGCTATGGCTACACCTTC. Protein product: CASETGTGYGYTF.

Here the CDR3 DNA reads TGCGCCAGCAGAGGGACATCGAACACTGAAGCTTTCTTT. The encoded protein is CASRGTSNTEAFF. This rearrangement joins TRBV10-2 to TRBJ1-1; D is perhaps TRBD1 (6 bases). This CDR3 spans 13 amino acids. Germline lookup yields CDR1 WSHSY and CDR2 SAAADI. V dropped 6 bases and J dropped 1 base, with 9 bases sitting between them.

Of note for this clone: The sample contains more than one DNA sequence encoding this CDR3. The chain employs TRBV5-1 and TRBJ2-7; TRBD1 matches 10 bases. J gave up 2 bases and V 2 bases, and 1 base lay outside the gene matches. CDR3 size: 14 residues. The germline CDR1 and CDR2 sequences are SGHRS and YFSETQ. This chain's CDR3 is CASSFGTGAYEQYF. For the CDR3, the DNA is TGCGCCAGCAGCTTCGGGACAGGGGCCTACGAGCAGTACTTC. The variable domain in full, with the rest retrieved from reference TRBV5-1 and TRBJ2-7, is KAGVTQTPRYLIKTRGQQVTLSCSPISGHRSVSWYQQTPGQGLQFLFEYFSETQRNKGNFPGRFSGRQFSNSRSEMNVSTLELGDSALYLCASSFGTGAYEQYFGPGTRLTVT.

The gene calls are TRBV7-2 and TRBJ2-3, with D possibly being TRBD2 (7 bases). CDR1 is SGHTA, CDR2 FQGNSA, per germline. The CDR3 is made up of 18 amino acids. The V end lost 1 base, the J end lost 2 bases, and 19 bases lay between the germline ends. The CDR3 protein is CASSLVGLGGAYTDTQYF. CDR3 DNA: TGTGCCAGCAGCTTAGTGGGTTTGGGGGGGGCGTACACAGATACGCAGTATTTT.

This clone occurred once. The chain recombines TRBV9 with TRBJ1-2; a possible D gene is TRBD1 (5 bases). Germline lookup yields CDR1 SGDLS and CDR2 YYNGEE. V was pared by 6 bases and J by 3 bases, with 21 bases between. The CDR3 is 16 amino acids. CDR3: CASNRGISLSYYGYTF. The CDR3 coding sequence is TGTGCCAGCAATAGGGGAATCTCATTGAGTTACTATGGCTACACCTTC.

V and J are TRBV5-8 and TRBJ2-1, with D perhaps matching TRBD2 (5 bases). V was clipped by 1 base and J by 5 bases, with 10 bases between them. CDR3 length: 14 residues. CDR1 SGHTS and CDR2 YDEGEE come from the germline V gene. The CDR3 loop is CASSLRERNNEQFF. In nucleotides, the CDR3 is TGTGCCAGCAGCTTGAGGGAGCGCAACAATGAGCAGTTCTTC.

V and J are TRBV29-1 and TRBJ2-3; 15 bases align to TRBD2. CDR3 length: 16 residues. Germline CDR1 SQVTM, CDR2 ANQGSEA. V lost 7 bases and J lost 0; bases outside the gene matches: 5. The chain's CDR3 is CSATGLAGGSTDTQYF. The CDR3 DNA reads TGCAGCGCCACAGGACTAGCGGGGGGGAGCACAGATACGCAGTATTTT.

This rearrangement joins TRBV2 to TRBJ1-5, with D hard to call. Deletions cut 4 bases from V and 1 base from J, with 20 bases between. Germline lookup yields CDR1 SNHLY and CDR2 FYNNEI. The CDR3 sequence is 18 residues long. This chain's CDR3 is CASSVLTSSGQSNQPQHF. DNA for the CDR3: TGTGCCAGCAGTGTTCTAACGTCGAGCGGGCAGAGCAATCAGCCCCAGCATTTT.

The chain recombines TRBV5-4 with TRBJ1-2; TRBD1 matches 10 bases. CDR1 is SGHNT, CDR2 YYREEE, per germline (reference sequence). With 4 bases clipped from V and 3 bases from J, the junction kept 3 bases outside the gene matches. The length of the CDR3 is 14 residues. The DNA for the CDR3 is TGTGCCAGCAGCCCGGGACAGGGGTACTATGGCTACACCTTC. It translates to CASSPGQGYYGYTF.

This sequence joins TRBV28 and TRBJ1-2, with D tentatively TRBD1 (6 bases). The CDR3 has 14 residues. The V gene's germline CDR1 is MDHEN and CDR2 SYDVKM. Trimming stripped 5 bases from V and 4 bases from J, with 14 bases between. The CDR3 sequence is CASSTTGIGYGYTF. As DNA, the CDR3 is TGTGCCAGCAGTACTACAGGGATCGGCTATGGCTACACCTTC.

The chain recombines TRBV2 with TRBJ1-5; 12 nucleotides line up with TRBD1. After removal of 7 bases from V and 6 bases from J, the junction contained 4 bases not matched to a gene. Germline-derived CDR1 and CDR2 are SNHLY and FYNNEI. The CDR3 has 14 residues. CDR3 in amino acids: CASTGQGARQPQHF. Here the CDR3 DNA reads TGTGCCAGCACGGGACAGGGGGCGCGTCAGCCCCAGCATTTT.

The chain has TRBV6-4 and TRBJ2-7; 12 bases line up with TRBD2. V shed 3 bases, J shed 2 bases, and the junction held 11 bases outside the gene matches. Per the germline V gene, CDR1 is MRHNA and CDR2 is SNTAGT. CDR3 size: 18 residues. The CDR3 region has the DNA TGTGCCAGCAGTGATCCAACTACTAGCGGGAGGATCCCCTACGAGCAGTACTTC. Its translation: CASSDPTTSGRIPYEQYF.

This chain connects TRBV7-9 to TRBJ2-3; D may be TRBD1 (5 bases). The CDR3 covers 16 residues. CDR1 is SEHNR, CDR2 FQNEAQ, per germline (reference sequence). V was cut by 4 bases and J by 2 bases, with 16 bases left in between. In DNA, the CDR3 is TGTGCCAGCAGCTCGATACTAAGGGGCTACACAGATACGCAGTATTTT. This sequence encodes CASSSILRGYTDTQYF.

In its sample, this clone was seen a few times. The chain joins TRBV7-9 to TRBJ1-4; possibly TRBD1 for D (5 bases). V lost 2 bases and J lost 2, with 9 bases in between. The CDR3 consists of 15 residues. Germline assignment: CDR1 SEHNR and CDR2 FQNEAQ (reference sequence). The CDR3 region has the DNA TGTGCCAGCAGCTTAACGGACATTACTAATGAAAAACTGTTTTTT. This sequence encodes CASSLTDITNEKLFF. The full variable domain, rest sourced from reference TRBV7-9 and TRBJ1-4, is DTGVSQNPRHKITKRGQNVTFRCDPISEHNRLYWYRQTLGQGPEFLTYFQNEAQLEKSRLLSDRFSAERPKGSFSTLEIQRTEQGDSAMYLCASSLTDITNEKLFFGSGTQLSVL.